This TCR beta chain is from a study of blood T cell repertoires in COVID-19. The data were produced by immunoSEQ multiplex PCR, yet TCRdb's version contains in-frame clones alone and is incomplete. This sample has around 170,000 clones, with about 88% found just once. Germline CDR1 SGHRS, CDR2 YFSETQ. This CDR3 is 15 amino acids long. V was clipped by 3 bases and J by 0 bases, with 10 bases between them. The sequencing sample was made of peripheral blood. The chain combines TRBV5-1 with TRBJ2-1, with a weak D call TRBD2 (5 bases). This sequence originates from a woman in her thirties with active or convalescent COVID-19. The CDR3 DNA sequence: TGCGCCAGCAGCTACGGTGGGAGCTCCTACAATGAGCAGTTCTTC. It translates to CASSYGGSSYNEQFF.